The clone carrying this T cell receptor (beta chain) has at least ten counts. Its antigen is unknown. In TCRdb, the 5' RACE reads were re-called with MiXCR into one record per CDR3 protein. The table lists 400,000 to 550,000 distinct CDR3 sequences, less than 25% of them singletons. V shed 0 bases, J shed 4 bases, and the junction held 0 bases outside the gene matches. This CDR3 spans 14 amino acids. The V gene's germline CDR1 is LGHNA and CDR2 YSLEER. This record comes from a study of identical twins. Notes on the study in general: Zero-insertion analyses could be partly confounded by invariant MAIT and iNKT cells.

These sequences were also reported in another study, on T cells expressing NK-cell markers. That work contributes: Obtained from sorted CD3+CD56+NKG2C+, CD3+CD56+NKG2C- and CD3+CD56-NKG2C+ T cells were the TCR beta repertoires.

The chain couples TRBV4-3 to TRBJ1-5; 7 positions match TRBD1. The material sequenced was CD4+ T cells sorted from blood. This TCR came from a woman between 18 and 30 years old in good health. CDR3 in DNA: TGCGCCAGCAGCCAAGAGACAGGGAATCAGCCCCAGCATTTT. Protein sequence: CASSQETGNQPQHF.